This T cell receptor (beta chain) was recovered during a study of T cell responses to AZD1222 COVID-19 vaccine. Findings of the study overall: Spike-specific TCR breadth and depth were elevated following two AZD1222 doses. The donor cohort was predominantly white British with a female majority, and clonal diversity may have been underestimated.

Regarding this clone: As yet, its antigen is unknown. This CDR3 is also generated by other DNA sequences in the sample.

CDR1 and CDR2 from the germline V gene are KGHSH and LQKENI. Trimming stripped 6 bases from V and 6 bases from J, with 7 bases between. This CDR3 contains 11 residues. Only in-frame clones appear in the TCRdb table, and some are missing; sequencing was by immunoSEQ multiplex PCR. Here the sample spans about 180,000 clones, around nine tenths being singletons. Sample: peripheral blood, taken 28 days after the second AZD1222 dose. The V call is TRBV18, the J call TRBJ2-3; D is unclear. This clonotype was sampled from an adult who received the AZD1222 COVID-19 vaccine. The CDR3 DNA reads as TGTGCCAGCTCGCCGTCCGATACGCAGTATTTT. Translated: CASSPSDTQYF. Variable domain in full (rest from reference TRBV18 and TRBJ2-3): NAGVMQNPRHLVRRRGQEARLRCSPMKGHSHVYWYRQLPEEGLKFMVYLQKENIIDESGMPKERFSAEFPKEGPSILRIQQVVRGDSAAYFCASSPSDTQYFGPGTRLTVL.